The 2 T cell receptor beta chains presented below share a single source sample, sequenced in a study of control samples from healthy donors and cancer patients. Using immunoSEQ multiplex PCR, the repertoire was profiled, and TCRdb retains in-frame clones only, with some absent. The sample consists of some 140,000 clones, roughly 89% of them appearing once. Specimen: blood. The receptor source for this set is a man aged 30 to 39 in good health.

The chain links TRBV19 to TRBJ1-6; 9 bases are a match to TRBD1. CDR3 size: 13 residues. After removal of 9 bases from V and 10 bases from J, the junction contained 7 bases not matched to a gene. Germline V gives CDR1 LNHDA, CDR2 SQIVND (reference sequence). CDR3: CASRDRATSPLHF. In DNA form, the CDR3 reads TGTGCCAGCCGGGACAGGGCGACCTCACCCCTCCACTTT. The whole variable domain, filled in from reference TRBV19 and TRBJ1-6, reads DGGITQSPKYLFRKEGQNVTLSCEQNLNHDAMYWYRQDPGQGLRLIYYSQIVNDFQKGDIAEGYSVSREKKESFPLTVTSAQKNPTAFYLCASRDRATSPLHFGNGTRLTVT.

The genes are TRBV5-1 and TRBJ2-6; 8 bases match TRBD1. Germline CDR1 and CDR2: SGHRS and YFSETQ. The V and J ends lost 0 bases and 1 base, in that order; junction bases with no gene match: 3. The CDR3 is 17 residues long. The CDR3 nucleotides read TGCGCCAGCAGCTTGGCCAGGGGGCCTTCTGGGGCCAACGTCCTGACTTTC. Its protein is CASSLARGPSGANVLTF.